This T cell receptor beta chain originates from a study of T cells in Graves' hyperthyroidism and ophthalmopathy. Whole-study findings and limits: Most clonotypes that expanded in the thyroid above 0.001 also showed up in blood.

Amplification of TCR beta CDR3 regions used RNA as the template. Researchers ran a first-round RT-PCR on the TCR CDR3 using the HTBI primer set. TCRdb analysed the multiplex PCR reads with MiXCR anew, one entry per CDR3 protein. This sample has about 420,000 distinct CDR3 sequences, with 15% to 18% found just once. Looked up from germline, CDR1 is SGHAT and CDR2 is FQDESV (reference sequence). The CDR3 is 16 residues long. With V trimmed by 5 bases and J by 2 bases, 8 bases remained unmatched. Graves' hyperthyroidism was deemed stable given no ophthalmopathy progression within 18 months. Subjects aged 18 to 65 presented with newly diagnosed hyperthyroidism of less than 2 months' duration. A roughly 9.3 ml volume of fresh peripheral blood provided the PBMCs. This clonotype showed up many times. Its matching antigen is unknown.

The J gene is TRBJ2-1, the V gene TRBV11-1; 8 bases are a match to TRBD2. This sequence was found in a woman between 18 and 30 years old with Graves' hyperthyroidism. The sample comprised blood. CDR3 bases: TGTGCCAGCAGCCAATCCGGGACTAGGACCTACAATGAGCAGTTCTTC. As protein: CASSQSGTRTYNEQFF.